This T cell receptor beta chain was found in a study of a mutant IDH1 vaccine in newly diagnosed glioma. Study details: Every participant had undergone radiotherapy, temozolomide, or both before, and most underwent both. It was at week 35 that visit V12 occurred, and at week 47 that visit V13 did.

Time point denoted: week 47, end of study. Every vaccine dose comprised 300 ug of mutant IDH1 20-mer peptide plus topical imiquimod. There were eight vaccinations for patients, given in weeks 1, 3, 5, 7, 11, 15, 19 and 23. The CDR3 contains 14 residues. Trimming removed 8 bases from V and 0 bases from J, with 11 bases in between. Germline CDR1 and CDR2: ENHRY and SYGVKD. As concerns this clone: Its target is not known.

Repertoires were generated with immunoSEQ multiplex PCR, while TCRdb's copy carries only in-frame clones and drops some. The data contain around 33,000 clones, around nine tenths of them seen just once; the ten biggest clones take up 9.5% to 15%. This specimen consisted of PBMCs, obtained from a glioma patient whose treatment included an IDH1 peptide vaccine. The V and J genes are TRBV10-3 and TRBJ1-5; D is possibly TRBD1 (5 bases). This TCR was sampled from a woman in her twenties or thirties with glioma. The chain's CDR3 is CAIAETDSNQPQHF. In DNA, the CDR3 is TGTGCCATCGCCGAGACAGATAGCAATCAGCCCCAGCATTTT.